Here is one T cell receptor (beta chain) with its context. Its specificity is not known. Sequenced by immunoSEQ multiplex PCR; TCRdb stores in-frame clones only, minus some. Of under 25,000 clones in the sample, over 75% were seen once. The sample is drawn from a study of CD4 T cells in relation to SARS-CoV-2 and coronaviruses. Study-level results: No crossreactivity against non-spike viral proteins was tested here.

The unexposed donors gave CD4+ T cells in about 2011-2018, prior to COVID-19. CD4+ T cells were isolated from the cells after 10 days of culture. Germline V gene sequence: CDR1 ENHRY, CDR2 SYGVKD. Trimming pared 0 bases from V and 9 bases from J, leaving 18 bases between. The CDR3 is 15 amino acids. Sequenced input: CD4+ T cells from PBMCs, cultured in vitro. The genes are TRBV10-3 and TRBJ2-7; D call uncertain. The clonotype comes from a human donor in good health. The CDR3 coding sequence is TGTGCCATCAGTGAGTCTGGTCTAGTTGATAAGATGCAGTACTTC. Its translation: CAISESGLVDKMQYF.